The 24 T cell receptor beta chains reported below all come from one sample, sequenced in a study of T cell responses to AZD1222 COVID-19 vaccine. Profiled with immunoSEQ multiplex PCR; TCRdb holds only in-frame clones, not every one. Among around 160,000 clones listed, about 93% were seen once. Sample: peripheral blood, taken on day 0 of AZD1222 vaccination. These receptors originate from an adult in good health.

The rearrangement links TRBV6-5 to TRBJ1-6; perhaps TRBD1 as D (5 bases). V was shortened by 0 bases and J by 7 bases, with 10 bases between the two germline ends. Germline lookup yields CDR1 MNHEY and CDR2 SVGAGI. This CDR3 has 15 amino acids. CDR3 nucleotides: TGTGCCAGCAGTTACTCGAGAACAGGCAATTCACCCCTCCACTTT. Translated, it gives CASSYSRTGNSPLHF.

The chain recombines TRBV3-1 (or the pseudogene TRBV3-2) with TRBJ2-5, with 9 bases fitting TRBD1. CDR1 and CDR2 (germline): LGHDT, YNNKEL (reference sequence). V was clipped by 0 bases and J by 4 bases; unmatched bases: 6. CDR3 length: 16 amino acids. As DNA, the CDR3 is TGTGCCAGCAGCCAAGATCCGGGACAGGGAGGAGAGACCCAGTACTTC. Its protein product is CASSQDPGQGGETQYF.

The chain couples TRBV28 to TRBJ2-1, with D perhaps matching TRBD2 (5 bases). Germline CDR1 and CDR2: MDHEN and SYDVKM. The CDR3 is made up of 13 amino acids. Trimming removed 6 bases from V and 4 bases from J, with 10 bases in between. CDR3 sequence (DNA): TGTGCCAGCAGCCGCGGGCCATACAATGAGCAGTTCTTC. It yields the protein CASSRGPYNEQFF.

This chain connects TRBV6-5 to TRBJ1-2; TRBD1 might be the D (6 bases). V lost 8 bases to trimming and J lost 5 bases, with 18 bases between them. CDR3 size: 14 residues. The germline V gene encodes CDR1 MNHEY and CDR2 SVGAGI. The CDR3 nucleotides are TGTGCCAGCGCTGCGTGGGGGGCGGGTTATGGCTACACCTTC. It specifies CASAAWGAGYGYTF.

This clone was counted between two and nine times. CDR3 in amino acids: CASSHRDSYEQYF. The DNA of the CDR3 is TGTGCCAGCAGCCACCGGGACAGCTACGAGCAGTACTTC. The chain combines TRBV3-1 (or the pseudogene TRBV3-2) with TRBJ2-7; TRBD1 matches 7 bases. Germline V CDR1 and CDR2: LGHDT, YNNKEL (reference sequence). The CDR3 sequence is 13 residues long. The ends lost 3 bases at V and 3 bases at J; junction bases unmatched: 2.

The V and J genes are TRBV5-5 and TRBJ2-3; 9 positions match TRBD1. After removal of 4 bases from V and 3 bases from J, the junction contained 9 bases not matched to a gene. Germline CDR1 reads SGHKS; CDR2 reads YYEKEE (reference sequence). The CDR3 consists of 16 residues. Here the CDR3 reads CASSPTGGWGTDTQYF. The CDR3 bases are TGTGCCAGCAGCCCAACAGGGGGCTGGGGAACAGATACGCAGTATTTT. Drawing the rest from reference TRBV5-5 and TRBJ2-3, the complete variable domain is DAGVTQSPTHLIKTRGQQVTLRCSPISGHKSVSWYQQVLGQGPQFIFQYYEKEERGRGNFPDRFSARQFPNYSSELNVNALLLGDSALYLCASSPTGGWGTDTQYFGPGTRLTVL.

This clone has only one observation. This sequence joins TRBV28 and TRBJ2-1; 16 bases match TRBD2. The J segment lost 8 bases and the V segment lost 0 bases, leaving 7 bases of the junction unmatched. The CDR3 covers 18 residues. Germline V lookup: CDR1 MDHEN, CDR2 SYDVKM. The CDR3 DNA is TGTGCCAGCAGTTTATGGGGACTAGCGGGAGGGCGTGGCGATGAGCAGTTCTTC. It translates to CASSLWGLAGGRGDEQFF.

The chain couples TRBV6-5 to TRBJ2-5; D could derive from TRBD1 or TRBD2 (5 bases each). Deletions cut 10 bases from V and 2 bases from J, with 17 bases between. The germline CDR1 and CDR2 sequences are MNHEY and SVGAGI. CDR3 size: 14 residues. CDR3 sequence: CATRDLGVQETQYF. DNA for the CDR3: TGTGCCACCAGGGACCTGGGGGTTCAAGAGACCCAGTACTTC.

This chain links TRBV6-5 with TRBJ1-5; D is uncertain. CDR1 is MNHEY and CDR2 is SVGAGI in the germline V gene. This CDR3 has 15 amino acids. Trimming pared 5 bases from V and 6 bases from J, leaving 17 bases between. CDR3 amino acids: CASSPLLGPAQPQHF. CDR3 coding DNA: TGTGCCAGCAGTCCCTTGCTAGGGCCGGCTCAGCCCCAGCATTTT.

The V and J genes are TRBV2 and TRBJ1-6, with D maybe TRBD1 (6 bases). The germline V gene encodes CDR1 SNHLY and CDR2 FYNNEI. The ends were cut back, 8 bases at V and 11 bases at J, with 13 bases in the middle. CDR3 length: 12 residues. CDR3 amino acids: CASLRQVPPLHF. The CDR3 DNA follows: TGTGCCAGCCTCAGACAGGTCCCACCCCTCCACTTT.

This clone was seen a handful of times. This chain connects TRBV19 to TRBJ1-5, with no clear D. V lost 3 bases and J 5 bases, leaving 11 bases between the germline ends. Germline V gene data show CDR1 as LNHDA and CDR2 as SQIVND (reference sequence). The length of the CDR3 is 14 residues. DNA of the CDR3: TGTGCCAGTAGTATCCTGGGTATAGATCAGCCCCAGCATTTT. Translating gives CASSILGIDQPQHF.

This clone was counted a single time. The genes are TRBV7-3 and TRBJ2-1; D gene uncertain. The CDR3 is made up of 14 amino acids. CDR1 and CDR2 from the germline V gene are SGHTA and FQGTGA. V was clipped by 2 bases and J by 10 bases, with 15 bases between them. Here the CDR3 DNA reads TGTGCCAGCAGCTTAGGGCGAGGAGTTGGAGAGCAGTTCTTC. Encoded protein: CASSLGRGVGEQFF. The variable domain in full, with the rest retrieved from reference TRBV7-3 and TRBJ2-1, is GAGVSQTPSNKVTEKGKYVELRCDPISGHTALYWYRQSLGQGPEFLIYFQGTGAADDSGLPNDRFFAVRPEGSVSTLKIQRTERGDSAVYLCASSLGRGVGEQFFGPGTRLTVL.

The chain couples TRBV27 to TRBJ2-1; 16 positions match TRBD2. Germline loops: CDR1 MNHEY, CDR2 SMNVEV (reference sequence). CDR3 length: 15 residues. The V and J ends lost 3 bases and 12 bases, in that order; junction bases with no gene match: 5. The CDR3 here is CASSLGTSGRARQFF. Here the CDR3 DNA reads TGTGCCAGCAGTTTGGGGACTAGCGGGAGGGCCCGGCAGTTCTTC.

The rearrangement joins TRBV6-1 to TRBJ2-3; D remains unclear. This CDR3 has 13 amino acids. The V gene's germline CDR1 is MNHNS and CDR2 SASEGT. The germline V and J ends were trimmed by 2 bases and 9 bases, with 12 bases remaining between them. DNA of the CDR3: TGTGCCAGCAGTGAACCTCATGCGGTAACGCAGTATTTT. It is translated as CASSEPHAVTQYF.

The J gene is TRBJ2-2, the V gene TRBV7-2; tentatively, D is TRBD2 (6 bases). The CDR3 is 15 residues long. Trimming left V 5 bases short and J 3 bases short, with 13 bases between. CDR1 and CDR2 (germline): SGHTA, FQGNSA. DNA of the CDR3: TGTGCCAGCAGCACCCAGACTAGGGACACCGGGGAGCTGTTTTTT. Residues: CASSTQTRDTGELFF.

The gene calls are TRBV10-3 and TRBJ1-2, with 9 bases that match TRBD1. The germline V gene encodes CDR1 ENHRY and CDR2 SYGVKD. J lost 3 bases, V lost 10 bases, and 6 bases had no gene match. The CDR3 is made up of 13 amino acids. This CDR3 is CATRDREDYGYTF. For the CDR3, the DNA is TGTGCCACCAGGGACAGGGAAGACTATGGCTACACCTTC.

The chain links TRBV12-3 or TRBV12-4 to TRBJ2-7; D is undetermined. V lost 6 bases and J lost 5, with 14 bases in between. The CDR3 covers 13 residues. CDR3 in amino acids: CASSLVYGNEQYF. The CDR3 region has the DNA TGTGCCAGCAGCCTAGTGTACGGAAACGAGCAGTACTTC.

This chain connects TRBV5-6 to TRBJ1-6; no firm D call. CDR1 SGHDT and CDR2 YYEEEE come from the germline V gene. CDR3 length: 14 residues. With 0 bases removed from V and 13 bases from J, the gap between germline ends came to 14 bases. The CDR3 spells CASSLANRVFPLHF. The CDR3 DNA reads as TGTGCCAGCAGCTTGGCCAATCGGGTTTTCCCCCTCCACTTT.

The count of this clone is one. The chain uses TRBV5-1 and TRBJ1-1; D not resolved. This CDR3 is 16 amino acids long. Germline V lookup: CDR1 SGHRS, CDR2 YFSETQ. V was pared by 0 bases and J by 6 bases, with 18 bases between. The CDR3 DNA follows: TGCGCCAGCAGCTTGGTTGGGGAAAAGATGTTCCCTGAAGCTTTCTTT. Residues: CASSLVGEKMFPEAFF.

The chain joins TRBV7-9 to TRBJ1-4; D is unclear. The CDR3 has 14 amino acids. V was clipped by 1 base and J by 3 bases, with 6 bases between them. Germline values: CDR1 SEHNR, CDR2 FQNEAQ (reference sequence). The CDR3 DNA reads TGTGCCAGCAGCTTAGTCGGGGCTAATGAAAAACTGTTTTTT. Translated: CASSLVGANEKLFF.

This chain links TRBV5-1 with TRBJ2-7; TRBD1 matches 7 bases. The CDR3 has 15 amino acids. V lost 4 bases and J lost 3; bases outside the gene matches: 10. CDR1 and CDR2 (germline): SGHRS, YFSETQ. DNA for the CDR3: TGCGCCAGCAGCCTTCGACAGGGCCCCCTCTACGAGCAGTACTTC. It is translated as CASSLRQGPLYEQYF. Together with reference TRBV5-1 and TRBJ2-7, the CDR3 gives the full variable domain: KAGVTQTPRYLIKTRGQQVTLSCSPISGHRSVSWYQQTPGQGLQFLFEYFSETQRNKGNFPGRFSGRQFSNSRSEMNVSTLELGDSALYLCASSLRQGPLYEQYFGPGTRLTVT.

V usage is TRBV15 and J usage is TRBJ2-7, with D tentatively TRBD1 (6 bases). Trimming shortened V by 1 base and J by 2 bases, and 12 bases separated the two germline ends. Germline-derived CDR1 and CDR2 are LNHNV and YYDKDF (reference sequence). The CDR3 has 15 residues. The CDR3 coding sequence is TGTGCCACCAGCAGAGGTCCAGGGGCCACCTACGAGCAGTACTTC. Translated, it gives CATSRGPGATYEQYF.

The genes are TRBV18 and TRBJ1-5; the D is unclear. Germline V lookup: CDR1 KGHSH, CDR2 LQKENI. V lost 5 bases and J 5 bases, leaving 10 bases between the germline ends. CDR3 length equals 13 residues. The CDR3 sequence is CASSAVDDQPQHF. In nucleotides, the CDR3 is TGTGCCAGCTCAGCGGTCGATGATCAGCCCCAGCATTTT.

The rearrangement uses TRBV5-4 and TRBJ2-7; 8 positions match TRBD1. CDR1 SGHNT and CDR2 YYREEE come from the germline V gene (reference sequence). This CDR3 has 13 residues. J lost 4 bases, V lost 4 bases, and 4 bases had no gene match. The CDR3: CASSHQGAYEQYF. The DNA of the CDR3 is TGTGCCAGCAGCCACCAGGGGGCATACGAGCAGTACTTC.